The 8 T cell receptor beta chains reported below all come from one sample, sequenced in a study of cytomegalovirus exposure and HLA in healthy donors. In the PCR, 60 Vbeta and 13 Jbeta primers were used. Measured with immunoSEQ multiplex PCR; TCRdb has only the in-frame clones, and not every one. Here the sample spans over 150,000 clones, 80% to 85% being singletons. The sequenced sample consisted of PBMCs. Source of these receptors: a boy between 2 and 10 years old in good health and CMV-seronegative.

The CDR3 DNA follows: TGTGCCTGGAGTTTCACGGGGGGACAGGGGGCCGAGCAGTACTTC. Translation: CAWSFTGGQGAEQYF. The rearrangement joins TRBV30 to TRBJ2-7; 12 bases agree with TRBD1. Germline V gene sequence: CDR1 GTSNPN, CDR2 SVGIG (reference sequence). Unmatched junction bases numbered 8, after V lost 2 bases and J lost 6 bases. CDR3 length: 15 amino acids.

The CDR3 coding sequence is TGTGCCAGCAGCTTAGGGACAGGGACTCTCTACGAGCAGTACTTC. It codes for CASSLGTGTLYEQYF. The V and J genes are TRBV7-2 and TRBJ2-7, with 8 bases that match TRBD1. J gave up 3 bases and V 1 base, and 5 bases lay outside the gene matches. The CDR3 covers 15 residues. CDR1 is SGHTA and CDR2 is FQGNSA in the germline V gene.

The chain recombines TRBV29-1 with TRBJ2-1, with 10 positions matching TRBD2. Germline CDR1 and CDR2: SQVTM and ANQGSEA. After removal of 7 bases from V and 4 bases from J, the junction contained 1 base not matched to a gene. The CDR3 covers 12 residues. CDR3 sequence: CSGLAGYNEQFF. The CDR3, as DNA: TGCAGCGGACTAGCGGGTTACAATGAGCAGTTCTTC.

The CDR3 sequence is CASSVQGAGNTEAFF. CDR3 nucleotide sequence: TGTGCCAGCTCAGTACAGGGGGCGGGGAACACTGAAGCTTTCTTT. J is TRBJ1-1 and V is TRBV18; 9 bases line up with TRBD1. V lost 5 bases, J lost 1 base, and 5 bases stayed unmatched. The CDR3 is 15 residues long. Germline lookup yields CDR1 KGHSH and CDR2 LQKENI.

CDR3 amino acids: CAISEIRINTEAFF. Here the CDR3 DNA reads TGTGCCATCAGTGAGATCAGAATTAACACTGAAGCTTTCTTT. The chain carries TRBV10-3 and TRBJ1-1; D ambiguous. Between the trimmed V and J ends, which lost 2 bases and 2 bases, there was a span of 9 bases. The CDR3 covers 14 residues. In germline, CDR1 is ENHRY, CDR2 SYGVKD.

Only one count was recorded for this clone. The chain uses TRBV5-1 and TRBJ2-2; 12 bases line up with TRBD2. The CDR3 is made up of 18 amino acids. Losses at the gene ends were 5 bases for V and 2 bases for J; bases not matched to a gene: 10. Germline loops: CDR1 SGHRS, CDR2 YFSETQ. This chain's CDR3 is CASRSQGTSGPNTGELFF. The DNA of the CDR3 is TGCGCCAGCAGGTCTCAAGGGACTAGCGGGCCAAACACCGGGGAGCTGTTTTTT.

The chain is built from TRBV7-2 and TRBJ1-1, with D maybe TRBD1 (6 bases). This CDR3 comprises 13 residues. Germline CDR1 reads SGHTA; CDR2 reads FQGNSA. Trimming shortened V by 2 bases and J by 6 bases, and 10 bases separated the two germline ends. In DNA form, the CDR3 reads TGTGCCAGCAGCTTAACAGGGTATTCTGAAGCTTTCTTT. It encodes CASSLTGYSEAFF.

V and J are TRBV19 and TRBJ2-1; 13 bases agree with TRBD2. V dropped 3 bases and J dropped 0; count of bases not matched to a gene: 5. The CDR3 runs to 18 residues. Germline V lookup: CDR1 LNHDA, CDR2 SQIVND (reference sequence). The CDR3 DNA reads TGTGCCAGTAGTATGATACTAGCGGGAGGGTACTCCTACAATGAGCAGTTCTTC. Its protein product is CASSMILAGGYSYNEQFF.